This entry lists 13 T cell receptor beta chains sequenced from one sample in a study of T-cell reconstitution after alpha-beta-depleted transplantation in children. For TCRbeta, the library was prepared with unique molecular identifiers. TCRdb recomputed calls from the PCR reads with MiXCR, one row per CDR3 protein. The table has approximately 220,000 distinct CDR3 sequences, roughly 15% seen once. Source: PBMCs, mostly from graft donor cells, taken 360 days after TCRalphabeta/CD19-depleted stem cell transplant. These TCRs come from a male patient between 2 and 15 years old who had a stem cell transplant for acute lymphoblastic leukemia, so the T cells may come from the graft donor.

This clonotype was seen only a few times. The gene calls are TRBV5-5 and TRBJ2-5; D may be TRBD2 (5 bases). The CDR3 loop spans 11 amino acids. Germline CDR1 and CDR2: SGHKS and YYEKEE (reference sequence). Deletions cut 5 bases from V and 5 bases from J, with 7 bases between. The CDR3 bases are TGTGCCAGCAGGGAGGCGGAGACCCAGTACTTC. Encoded protein: CASREAETQYF.

The rearrangement uses TRBV10-3 and TRBJ1-5; 7 nucleotides line up with TRBD1. The trim removed 8 bases at V and 0 bases at J, leaving 4 bases unmatched. The CDR3 extends over 14 amino acids. CDR1 and CDR2 (germline): ENHRY, SYGVKD. For the CDR3, the DNA is TGTGCCATCGGGGACAGCTATAGCAATCAGCCCCAGCATTTT. Protein sequence: CAIGDSYSNQPQHF.

V and J are TRBV12-3 or TRBV12-4 and TRBJ1-4; no clear D gene. The germline V and J ends were trimmed by 5 bases and 13 bases, with 11 bases remaining between them. The CDR3 totals 11 residues. CDR3 amino acids: CASSGIGRLFF. The CDR3 nucleotides read TGTGCCAGCAGTGGCATCGGAAGACTGTTTTTT.

The chain recombines TRBV5-5 with TRBJ2-3; D not certain. Trimming left V 0 bases short and J 1 base short, with 15 bases between. CDR3 length: 17 residues. Germline loops: CDR1 SGHKS, CDR2 YYEKEE (reference sequence). Here the CDR3 reads CASSLVLLSPGTDTQYF. For the CDR3, the DNA is TGTGCCAGCAGCTTGGTTCTTCTATCCCCGGGCACAGATACGCAGTATTTT.

This clonotype was seen at least ten times. This sequence joins TRBV4-3 and TRBJ1-1; the D gene is possibly TRBD1 (6 bases). There are 14 residues in the CDR3. Per germline, CDR1 LGHNA and CDR2 YSLEER. V dropped 4 bases and J dropped 5 bases, with 14 bases sitting between them. CDR3 residues: CASSLTGHQTEAFF. CDR3 in DNA: TGCGCCAGCAGCCTCACAGGGCATCAAACTGAAGCTTTCTTT.

This chain uses TRBV25-1 with TRBJ1-1; TRBD1 might be the D (5 bases). Germline CDR1 and CDR2: MGHDK and SYGVNS. This CDR3 has 13 residues. Trimming took 8 bases from V and 5 from J, leaving 15 bases between them. CDR3 residues: CASVDGDWTEAFF. The CDR3 DNA sequence: TGTGCCAGCGTGGACGGGGACTGGACTGAAGCTTTCTTT.

This clonotype was seen a handful of times. The chain carries TRBV12-3 or TRBV12-4 and TRBJ1-5, with 11 positions matching TRBD1. This CDR3 spans 17 amino acids. Trimming at V came to 7 bases and at J to 7 bases, leaving 15 bases not matched to a gene. CDR3 DNA sequence: TGTGCCAGCAACCTCTCCGGGACAGGGGGTAAGGGGCAGCCCCAGCATTTT. Encoded protein: CASNLSGTGGKGQPQHF.

This clonotype was detected ten times or more. The V call is TRBV20-1, the J call TRBJ2-3, with TRBD1 identical over 10 bases. Germline-derived CDR1 and CDR2 are DFQATT and SNEGSKA (reference sequence). J gave up 4 bases and V 1 base, and 2 bases lay outside the gene matches. CDR3 size: 14 residues. The CDR3 sequence is CSARGTGGADTQYF. The CDR3 region has the DNA TGCAGTGCTAGAGGGACAGGGGGGGCAGATACGCAGTATTTT.

V usage is TRBV24-1 and J usage is TRBJ1-5; tentative D call: TRBD1 (6 bases). V was cut by 2 bases and J by 0 bases, with 10 bases left in between. Looked up from germline, CDR1 is KGHDR and CDR2 is SFDVKD. The CDR3 spans 16 residues. CDR3 sequence: CATSDYQGNSNQPQHF. The CDR3 nucleotides read TGTGCCACCAGTGATTACCAGGGGAATAGCAATCAGCCCCAGCATTTT.

J is TRBJ2-1 and V is TRBV12-3 or TRBV12-4; D possibly uses TRBD1 or TRBD2 (5 bases each). The CDR3 is 13 amino acids. The V and J ends lost 4 bases and 6 bases respectively, with 10 bases between them. CDR3 loop: CASSSGGGNEQFF. CDR3 sequence (DNA): TGTGCCAGCAGTTCTGGTGGGGGCAATGAGCAGTTCTTC.

This clonotype has a handful of counts. The chain joins TRBV20-1 to TRBJ2-7; TRBD1 matches 7 bases. The CDR3 covers 12 residues. With 5 bases clipped from V and 6 bases from J, the junction kept 7 bases outside the gene matches. Looked up from germline, CDR1 is DFQATT and CDR2 is SNEGSKA (reference sequence). CDR3 DNA sequence: TGCAGTGCTTCCGACAGGGAATTCGAGCAGTACTTC. Its translation is CSASDREFEQYF.

The rearrangement joins TRBV12-3 or TRBV12-4 to TRBJ2-7, with 7 bases that match TRBD2. CDR3 length: 13 residues. V shed 6 bases, J shed 2 bases, and the junction held 4 bases outside the gene matches. The CDR3 sequence: CASRLGGAYEQYF. CDR3 sequence (DNA): TGTGCCAGCAGATTGGGGGGGGCCTACGAGCAGTACTTC.

This clonotype has only a few counts. The J gene is TRBJ1-1, the V gene TRBV6-5, with D maybe TRBD1 (5 bases). Germline V lookup: CDR1 MNHEY, CDR2 SVGAGI. V lost 6 bases and J lost 4, with 9 bases in between. The CDR3 spans 12 residues. The CDR3 is CASRQGLTEAFF. For the CDR3, the DNA is TGTGCCAGCAGGCAGGGTCTCACTGAAGCTTTCTTT.